This T cell receptor beta chain appears in the sequencing data of a study of radiotherapy plus CTLA-4 blockade in lung cancer. As for the study in general: With approximately 33% of patients having disease control, objective responses were seen in approximately 18%.

Concerning this clone: Its cognate antigen is unknown.

The protocol was immunoSEQ multiplex PCR, while the TCRdb copy is restricted to in-frame clones and leaves out a portion. The sample carries tens of thousands of clones, 78% recorded once. Study outcomes and limitations: In blood, after radiotherapy plus ipilimumab, tumor-derived TCR clones expanded. The authors reported that early blood T cell clone dynamics, with interferon-beta, best predicted response.

Chemo-refractory metastatic non-small-cell lung cancer patients underwent focal radiation alongside CTLA-4 blockade with ipilimumab. The V gene end was trimmed by 6 bases and the J gene end by 4 bases; junction bases not matched to a gene: 7. Germline CDR1 and CDR2: LNHDA and SQIVND (reference sequence). This CDR3 is built from 14 residues. This sequence joins TRBV19 and TRBJ1-2; 8 bases fit TRBD1. The sequenced sample was peripheral blood, obtained from a patient treated with radiotherapy plus ipilimumab. The clonotype comes from a human donor with non-small cell lung cancer whose response to radiotherapy plus ipilimumab could not be evaluated. Some clones in this sample may be carry-over from other donors' samples. CDR3 sequence: CASSPDRVGYGYTF. CDR3 coding DNA: TGTGCCAGTAGCCCGGACAGGGTCGGCTATGGCTACACCTTC.